This TCR beta chain was identified during a study of blood T cells in healthy people across ages. Study summary: Roughly one uniquely barcoded beta molecule per two T cells was captured.

Worth noting for this clonotype: The target antigen is unknown.

For the second PCR, which ran for 7 to 11 cycles, a sample-barcoded 5' primer and a J-beta primer mix were used. The yield of each sample was at least 2.5 million CDR3-containing paired-end reads. One entry per CDR3 protein results from TCRdb running MiXCR on the 5' RACE reads. The top ten clones hold about two fifths of a sample with about 750,000 distinct CDR3 sequences, roughly 53% of them seen once. Study results and limitations: Diversity estimated from one million T cells was considered an underestimate.

V gave up 8 bases and J gave up 2 bases, with 22 bases separating them. Germline V gene sequence: CDR1 SEHNR, CDR2 FQNEAQ (reference sequence). This CDR3 contains 16 residues. This receptor was identified in an elderly man in good health. The chain has TRBV7-9 and TRBJ2-7; a possible D gene is TRBD1 (6 bases). The sequenced sample consisted of blood. The CDR3 spells CASRRSGAGDTYEQYF. CDR3 DNA sequence: TGTGCCAGCCGAAGATCAGGGGCAGGGGATACCTACGAGCAGTACTTC.